This is a list of T cell receptor beta chains from one sample in a study of blood T cell repertoires in COVID-19. Assay: immunoSEQ multiplex PCR; the TCRdb copy retains only in-frame clones and omits some. The data contain approximately 56,000 clones, 85% to 90% of them singletons. Specimen: peripheral blood. Receptor source: a man aged 80 or over with active or convalescent COVID-19. Each CDR3 is given with its conserved first and last residue. The D gene is left open where the match is weak. Where a row states a size, it is once, few, many or the class of an expanded clone; other rows omit it.

clone_size	v_call	j_call	d_call	cdr3_nt	cdr3_aa
NA	TRBV5-1	TRBJ2-5	NA	TGCGCCAGCAGCTCGGCTCAGGGTTTCCAAGAGACCCAGTACTTC	CASSSAQGFQETQYF
once	TRBV19	TRBJ1-5	TRBD1	TGTGCCAGTAGCACCCTGGACAGGGGCAATCAGCCCCAGCATTTT	CASSTLDRGNQPQHF
NA	TRBV4-3	TRBJ2-3	NA	TGCGCCAGCAGCCAAGATAGCCTAGTGACAGATACGCAGTATTTT	CASSQDSLVTDTQYF
NA	TRBV2	TRBJ2-1	NA	TGTGCCAGCACTCAACAGGTGGCTGAGCAGTTCTTC	CASTQQVAEQFF
NA	TRBV28	TRBJ2-7	TRBD1	TGTGCCAGCAGACGAGGGACAGGGGGCTCCTACGAGCAGTACTTC	CASRRGTGGSYEQYF
few	TRBV27	TRBJ1-6	NA	TGTGCCAGCAGTTTATCTCCAGGGCTCGTTCTCAATTCACCCCTCCACTTT	CASSLSPGLVLNSPLHF
NA	TRBV11-3	TRBJ1-5	NA	TGTGCCAGCAGCTTCCTCCGGGTTTTTCAGCCCCAGCATTTT	CASSFLRVFQPQHF
NA	TRBV2	TRBJ2-1	NA	TGTGCCAGCAGTCCGACTTGGGATGAGCAGTTCTTC	CASSPTWDEQFF
NA	TRBV11-2	TRBJ2-6	TRBD2	TGTGCCAGCAGCTCGGGACTAGCGGGAGCTGGGGCCAACGTCCTGACTTTC	CASSSGLAGAGANVLTF
NA	TRBV4-3	TRBJ1-1	NA	TGCGCCAGCAGCCAAGTCACAGACGGCACTGAAGCTTTCTTT	CASSQVTDGTEAFF
once	TRBV30	TRBJ1-1	NA	TGTGCCTGGGTGGGGCTTTACACTGAAGCTTTCTTT	CAWVGLYTEAFF
NA	TRBV5-6	TRBJ2-7	NA	TGTGCCAGCAGCTTCTTCAGGGGGGATTTGGCCGAGCAGTACTTC	CASSFFRGDLAEQYF
NA	TRBV2	TRBJ2-5	NA	TGTGCCAGCATCGGAGGAGAGACCCAGTACTTC	CASIGGETQYF
NA	TRBV5-1	TRBJ2-2	TRBD2	TGCGCCAGCCAACCCCAGATAGCGGGAACCGGGGAGCTGTTTTTT	CASQPQIAGTGELFF
few	TRBV18	TRBJ1-3	TRBD1	TGTGCCAGCTCACCGCAAGACAGGGCCATCTCTGGAAACACCATATATTTT	CASSPQDRAISGNTIYF
NA	TRBV18	TRBJ1-1	TRBD1	TGTGCCAGCTCACGGGACAGGGGGAGGGAGAACACTGAAGCTTTCTTT	CASSRDRGRENTEAFF
NA	TRBV4-1	TRBJ2-7	TRBD2	TGCGCCAGCAGCCAAGATAGGACTAGCGGGAGGAGGGAGCAGTACTTC	CASSQDRTSGRREQYF
NA	TRBV7-2	TRBJ2-1	NA	TGTGCCAGCAGCTTAGGGGGTAGCGGTTCAGGGCAGTTCTTC	CASSLGGSGSGQFF
NA	TRBV19	TRBJ2-5	TRBD2	TGTGCCAGTAGAGCTTCCGGGACTAGCGGGGCCTGGTACCAAGAGACCCAGTACTTC	CASRASGTSGAWYQETQYF
NA	TRBV10-1	TRBJ2-7	TRBD1	TGCGCCAGCAGTGATCCACAGGGGGCGGGCGAGCAGTACTTC	CASSDPQGAGEQYF
NA	TRBV7-3	TRBJ1-1	NA	TGTGCCAGCAGCTTAAATTCGGCGCAGGGGCAAGCTTTCTTT	CASSLNSAQGQAFF
NA	TRBV18	TRBJ2-7	TRBD1	TGTGCCAGCTCGTACGGTGAAGGGGACAGCTACGAGCAGTACTTC	CASSYGEGDSYEQYF
NA	TRBV18	TRBJ1-2	TRBD1	TGTGCCAGCTCACCACAAGGACCTATTACCCCGGGACAGGGCGGCGGCTACACCTTC	CASSPQGPITPGQGGGYTF
NA	TRBV7-7	TRBJ2-2	TRBD2	TGTGCCAGCAGCTTCGGCGGGAGAGGCACCGGGGAGCTGTTTTTT	CASSFGGRGTGELFF
few	TRBV3-1/TRBV3-2	TRBJ2-5	TRBD1	TGTGCCAGCAGCCTTGGACAGGAACAAGAGACCCAGTACTTC	CASSLGQEQETQYF
NA	TRBV19	TRBJ1-2	NA	TGTGCCAGTTTACCCGGACAGCAAAGGAGTAATGGCTACACCTTC	CASLPGQQRSNGYTF
NA	TRBV3-1/TRBV3-2	TRBJ1-2	NA	TGTGCCAGCAGCCTCCCGGACAGAAACTATGGCTACACCTTC	CASSLPDRNYGYTF
NA	TRBV5-1	TRBJ2-7	TRBD1	TGCGCCAGCAGCTTTTTACAGGGGGCCTACGAGCAGTACTTC	CASSFLQGAYEQYF
NA	TRBV5-4	TRBJ2-7	NA	TGTGCCAGCAGCTTGCAAGGATTGGGCGAAAGCGAGCAGTACTTC	CASSLQGLGESEQYF
NA	TRBV6-6	TRBJ2-5	NA	TGTGCCAGCAGTTTGGGGCCTTTTCAAGAGACCCAGTACTTC	CASSLGPFQETQYF
NA	TRBV21-1	TRBJ2-5	NA	TGTGCCAGCAGCACATCGACAGGGCCCAAAGAGACCCAGTACTTC	CASSTSTGPKETQYF
NA	TRBV11-3	TRBJ2-3	TRBD2	TGTGCCAGCAGCGCCGGGACTAGCGGGAGAACAGATACGCAGTATTTT	CASSAGTSGRTDTQYF
NA	TRBV28	TRBJ1-1	NA	TGTGCCAGCAGTCACACAGGAGAAGCTTTCTTT	CASSHTGEAFF
NA	TRBV27	TRBJ2-5	TRBD2	TGTGCCAGCAGTTTAAATTCGGGGAGGGGAGAGACCCAGTACTTC	CASSLNSGRGETQYF
once	TRBV30	TRBJ2-7	NA	TGTGCCGGCGGCAAGAGCTCCTACGAGCAGTACTTC	CAGGKSSYEQYF
NA	TRBV11-3	TRBJ2-7	TRBD1	TGTGCCAGCAGCTTGAGAGGGGACAGTCCCTCCTACGAGCAGTACTTC	CASSLRGDSPSYEQYF
NA	TRBV6-2/TRBV6-3	TRBJ2-7	NA	TGTGCCAGCAGTCCCTCAGGGATCGTGAGGGAGCAGTACTTC	CASSPSGIVREQYF
NA	TRBV5-1	TRBJ2-5	NA	TGCGCCAGCAGTCGACAGGCCGAAAACGGGGAGACCCAGTACTTC	CASSRQAENGETQYF
NA	TRBV15	TRBJ2-1	NA	TGTGCCACCAGCAGAGATCGAACAGGGCACAATGAGCAGTTCTTC	CATSRDRTGHNEQFF
once	TRBV12-3/TRBV12-4	TRBJ2-2	NA	TGTGCCAGCAGTTTAGGTGCAGTCGGGGAGCTGTTTTTT	CASSLGAVGELFF
NA	TRBV28	TRBJ2-2	TRBD2	TGTGCCAGCAGTTTATATACGGGGAGGGACACCGGGGAGCTGTTTTTT	CASSLYTGRDTGELFF
NA	TRBV6-2/TRBV6-3	TRBJ2-5	TRBD1	TGTGCCAGCAGTAAACAGGGGGTGTTTGAGACCCAGTACTTC	CASSKQGVFETQYF
once	TRBV15	TRBJ2-2	TRBD2	TGTGCCACCAGGGCTAGCGGGAGAAACACCGGGGAGCTGTTTTTT	CATRASGRNTGELFF
NA	TRBV9	TRBJ2-7	TRBD2	TGTGCCAGCAGCGTAGCAGGCGGGGGGGCTCGAAGCGAGCAGTACTTC	CASSVAGGGARSEQYF
few	TRBV11-2	TRBJ1-6	NA	TGTGCCAGCAGCTGGGTGACAGTGGGTTCGTCACCCCTCCACTTT	CASSWVTVGSSPLHF
NA	TRBV30	TRBJ2-3	TRBD2	TGTGCCTGGTCTTCATTAGCGGGAGGGCTGACAGATACGCAGTATTTT	CAWSSLAGGLTDTQYF
NA	TRBV10-3	TRBJ1-5	NA	TGTGCCATCAGTGCTGGGCAGAGTAATCAGCCCCAGCATTTT	CAISAGQSNQPQHF
NA	TRBV21-1	TRBJ2-7	NA	TGTGCCAGCAGCTTTAAATGGGGAGTCTACGAGCAGTACTTC	CASSFKWGVYEQYF